The rows below give T cell receptor beta chains drawn from one sample of a study of blood T cell repertoires in COVID-19. The method was immunoSEQ multiplex PCR; TCRdb's version includes in-frame clones alone and lacks a portion of them. This sample has some 150,000 clones, with about 85% found just once. Sequencing was carried out using peripheral blood. Receptors originate from a man aged 40-49 years with acute or convalescent COVID-19. CDR3s include the opening cysteine and the closing phenylalanine or tryptophan. D genes are given only for firm matches. Size values are once, few and many counts, or a class for expanded clones, and some rows have none.

V gene	clone size	D gene	J gene	CDR3 DNA	CDR3 protein
TRBV7-9	NA	TRBD1	TRBJ1-2	TGTGCCAGCAGCTTAGAAACAGGGGGATATGGCTACACCTTC	CASSLETGGYGYTF
TRBV5-1	NA	TRBD1	TRBJ1-5	TGCGCCAGCAGTCGACAGGGGTCAGGACCCCAGCATTTT	CASSRQGSGPQHF
TRBV6-5	NA	TRBD1	TRBJ1-2	TGTGCCAGCAGGATGGGACAGGCCTATGGCTACACCTTC	CASRMGQAYGYTF
TRBV12-1	NA	NA	TRBJ1-1	TGTGCCAGCAGCTTTGCACAGACAAACACTGAAGCTTTCTTT	CASSFAQTNTEAFF
TRBV27	NA	NA	TRBJ2-1	TGTGCCAGCAGTCCCCGGACCGCTCCCAATGAGGGGCAGTTCTTC	CASSPRTAPNEGQFF
TRBV11-2	NA	NA	TRBJ2-7	TGTGCCAGCAGCTCCACAGGGTACGAGCAGTACTTC	CASSSTGYEQYF
TRBV7-6	NA	TRBD2	TRBJ2-2	TGTGCCAGCAGCCCGAGGACTAGCGGAGGCACCGGGGAGCTGTTTTTT	CASSPRTSGGTGELFF
TRBV18	NA	TRBD1	TRBJ2-3	TGTGCCAGCTCACCATCTAACAGGGGTTCCACAGATACGCAGTATTTT	CASSPSNRGSTDTQYF
TRBV28	NA	NA	TRBJ1-1	TGTGCCAGCCCTGGGAGGTCGGAGAGGACTGAAGCTTTCTTT	CASPGRSERTEAFF
TRBV6-5	NA	NA	TRBJ1-2	TGTGCCAGCAGTCCTTTGGGGGGGACAAACTATGGCTACACCTTC	CASSPLGGTNYGYTF
TRBV5-4	NA	NA	TRBJ1-4	TGTGCCAGCGCCCGGTCGGTTAATGAAAAACTGTTTTTT	CASARSVNEKLFF
TRBV19	NA	NA	TRBJ1-5	TGTGCCAGTAGTATTGGGTGGGAGCAGCCCCAGCATTTT	CASSIGWEQPQHF
TRBV7-9	NA	NA	TRBJ1-2	TGTGCCAGCAGCTTAGAGTTCGGGGGGTATGGCTACACCTTC	CASSLEFGGYGYTF
TRBV2	NA	TRBD2	TRBJ2-7	TGTGCCAGCAGAGGGGGACTAGCGGGGGCCTACGAGCAGTACTTC	CASRGGLAGAYEQYF
TRBV19	NA	NA	TRBJ1-6	TGTGCCAGTAGTATAGGCGGGCAGAGCTCCTATAATTCACCCCTCCACTTT	CASSIGGQSSYNSPLHF
TRBV5-1	NA	TRBD2	TRBJ2-3	TGCGCCAGCAGCCCGACTACTAGCGGGGGGCGAGATACGCAGTATTTT	CASSPTTSGGRDTQYF
TRBV10-3	NA	NA	TRBJ1-2	TGTGCCATCAGTGATTTCGCCAGAACTAGCTATGGCTACACCTTC	CAISDFARTSYGYTF
TRBV15	NA	TRBD1	TRBJ2-2	TGTGCCACCCGACAGGGTTCGAACACCGGGGAGCTGTTTTTT	CATRQGSNTGELFF
TRBV3-1/TRBV3-2	NA	NA	TRBJ1-3	TGTGCCAGCAGCCAAGCAGGGCCCAGCTCTGGAAACACCATATATTTT	CASSQAGPSSGNTIYF
TRBV2	NA	NA	TRBJ2-2	TGTGCCAGCAGTGAAGTAACTTCGAACACCGGGGAGCTGTTTTTT	CASSEVTSNTGELFF
TRBV3-1/TRBV3-2	few	NA	TRBJ1-3	TGTGCCAGCAGCAGAGTCTCCTCTCTTGGAAACACCATATATTTT	CASSRVSSLGNTIYF
TRBV21-1	NA	NA	TRBJ1-5	TGTGCCAGCAGCAAAGCAGATTCACCCTCATCGGACAGGGGTAGCAATCAGCCCCAGCATTTT	CASSKADSPSSDRGSNQPQHF
TRBV19	NA	NA	TRBJ1-4	TGTGCCAGTAGTGCCCAACAGGGCTCGACTAATGAAAAACTGTTTTTT	CASSAQQGSTNEKLFF
TRBV19	few	TRBD1	TRBJ2-6	TGTGCCAGCAAGTCCGGGACAGGGGCGAGGGGGGCCAACGTCCTGACTTTC	CASKSGTGARGANVLTF
TRBV7-2	few	TRBD1	TRBJ1-1	TGTGCCAGCAGCGGGGCTTGGGACAGAAGGATTCTTGAGGGGACTGAAGCTTTCTTT	CASSGAWDRRILEGTEAFF
TRBV6-1	NA	TRBD1	TRBJ1-2	TGTGCCAGCAGTGAAAGTGGGACAGGGGTTGGTGGCTACACCTTC	CASSESGTGVGGYTF
TRBV19	NA	NA	TRBJ1-1	TGTGCCAGTAGTATTTCATTCTACAGTGAAGCTTTCTTT	CASSISFYSEAFF
TRBV7-3	few	NA	TRBJ1-1	TGTGCCAGCAGCTTATATCCAGGTACAAACACTGAAGCTTTCTTT	CASSLYPGTNTEAFF
TRBV21-1	NA	NA	TRBJ2-2	TGTGCCAGCAGCAGGCCCGGGTCGAACACCGGGGAGCTGTTTTTT	CASSRPGSNTGELFF
TRBV5-1	NA	NA	TRBJ2-7	TGCGCCAGCCGGGGTTCCTACGAGCAGTACTTC	CASRGSYEQYF
TRBV29-1	NA	NA	TRBJ1-2	TGCAGCGTTGAAGATTGGACACGCTATGGCTACACCTTC	CSVEDWTRYGYTF
TRBV19	NA	NA	TRBJ1-4	TGTGCCAGTTCAAAAAGGGGTAATGAAAAACTGTTTTTT	CASSKRGNEKLFF
TRBV14	NA	NA	TRBJ2-4	TGTGCCAGCAGCCCACAGGGAGACATTCAGTACTTC	CASSPQGDIQYF
TRBV5-6	NA	NA	TRBJ1-1	TGTGCCAGCAGTCCAACCAGGGCCAATATGAACACTGAAGCTTTCTTT	CASSPTRANMNTEAFF
TRBV13	NA	TRBD1	TRBJ1-1	TGTGCCAGCAGCTTAGGCAGGGGGCTTGGGAACACTGAAGCTTTCTTT	CASSLGRGLGNTEAFF
TRBV7-2	NA	NA	TRBJ2-1	TGTGCCAGCAGCTCCCCCGGGTCCTACAATGAGCAGTTCTTC	CASSSPGSYNEQFF
TRBV4-2	NA	TRBD2	TRBJ2-3	TGTGCCAGCAGCCGCGGCGGGGGGGACACAGATACGCAGTATTTT	CASSRGGGDTDTQYF
TRBV7-9	NA	NA	TRBJ1-3	TGTGCCAGCACCTCAGGGGTGGAATTTACTGGAAACACCATATATTTT	CASTSGVEFTGNTIYF
TRBV7-2	once	TRBD1	TRBJ2-2	TGTGCCAGCAGTCTTAACAGGGGTTTCGGGGAGCTGTTTTTT	CASSLNRGFGELFF
TRBV27	NA	NA	TRBJ1-2	TGTGCCAGCAGAGCGCGATCCAACTATGGCTACACCTTC	CASRARSNYGYTF
TRBV29-1	NA	NA	TRBJ2-1	TGCAGTATATTCTCCGGGAGCCAGCAGTTCTTC	CSIFSGSQQFF
TRBV6-5	NA	NA	TRBJ1-1	TGTGCCAGCATCCGGCGCGCGGGGACTGAAGCTTTCTTT	CASIRRAGTEAFF
TRBV2	NA	TRBD1	TRBJ1-4	TGTGCCAGCAGTGAGGAGACAGGGGGAGGTGAAAAACTGTTTTTT	CASSEETGGGEKLFF
TRBV4-3	NA	TRBD2	TRBJ2-3	TGCGCCAGCAGCAAAGGGGGACTAGCGGGGACTAGCACAGATACGCAGTATTTT	CASSKGGLAGTSTDTQYF
TRBV19	NA	NA	TRBJ1-1	TGTGCCAGTAGTGTAACGGGGGGGGGCCTGAACACTGAAGCTTTCTTT	CASSVTGGGLNTEAFF
TRBV29-1	NA	TRBD1	TRBJ2-2	TGCAGCGCCGCCACAGGGGGGATGGCAGAGCTGTTTTTT	CSAATGGMAELFF
TRBV7-3	NA	NA	TRBJ1-5	TGTGCCAGCAGCCATCACCGAGATCCATATAGAACGGAGTGGAGCAATCAGCCCCAGCATTTT	CASSHHRDPYRTEWSNQPQHF
TRBV18	NA	NA	TRBJ1-2	TGTGCCAGCTCTCCGGGCGGGGAAGGGATGTCTAACTATGGCTACACCTTC	CASSPGGEGMSNYGYTF
TRBV11-3	NA	NA	TRBJ1-1	TGTGCCAGCAGCTTAGGAGGCTTGAACACTGAAGCTTTCTTT	CASSLGGLNTEAFF
TRBV6-1	NA	NA	TRBJ1-1	TGTGCCAGCAGTGATCGAGGGAGGCGCGCTGAAGCTTTCTTT	CASSDRGRRAEAFF
TRBV19	NA	NA	TRBJ2-3	TGTGCCAGTAGTATCCAGGGGAAGGACACAGATACGCAGTATTTT	CASSIQGKDTDTQYF
TRBV5-6	once	TRBD1	TRBJ1-2	TGTGCCAGCAGCGCGGGACAGGGAATGGGGGGCTACACCTTC	CASSAGQGMGGYTF
TRBV5-4	NA	NA	TRBJ2-5	TGTGCCAGCAGCTTGGAACAGGGTGGAAAGACCCAGTACTTC	CASSLEQGGKTQYF
TRBV5-6	NA	NA	TRBJ1-4	TGTGCCAGCAGCTTGTTGACAGTTGAAAAACTGTTTTTT	CASSLLTVEKLFF
TRBV29-1	NA	TRBD1	TRBJ1-1	TGCAGCGGCGACAGGGTAAAGTCTGAAGCTTTCTTT	CSGDRVKSEAFF
TRBV6-1	NA	TRBD1	TRBJ1-1	TGTGCCAGCAGTGAAAGGCAGGGGGGCACTGAAGCTTTCTTT	CASSERQGGTEAFF
TRBV30	NA	NA	TRBJ1-5	TGTGCCTGGAGTGTACGAGGTTCGGGGCCCCAGCATTTT	CAWSVRGSGPQHF